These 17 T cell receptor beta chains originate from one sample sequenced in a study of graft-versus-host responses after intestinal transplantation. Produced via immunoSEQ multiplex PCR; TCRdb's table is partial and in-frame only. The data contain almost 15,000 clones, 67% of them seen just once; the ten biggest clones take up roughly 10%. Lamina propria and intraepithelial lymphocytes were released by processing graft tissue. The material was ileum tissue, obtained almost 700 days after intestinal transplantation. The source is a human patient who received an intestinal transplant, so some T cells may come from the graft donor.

The CDR3 region has the DNA TGTGCCAGTAAGTGGGCGTCTTATAGCAATCAGCCCCAGCATTTT. The encoded protein is CASKWASYSNQPQHF. The gene calls are TRBV19 and TRBJ1-5; D is unclear. V was shortened by 7 bases and J by 0 bases, with 13 bases between the two germline ends. The CDR3 extends over 15 amino acids. The germline gives CDR1 LNHDA, CDR2 SQIVND (reference sequence). Combining the CDR3 with reference TRBV19 and TRBJ1-5 gives the whole variable domain DGGITQSPKYLFRKEGQNVTLSCEQNLNHDAMYWYRQDPGQGLRLIYYSQIVNDFQKGDIAEGYSVSREKKESFPLTVTSAQKNPTAFYLCASKWASYSNQPQHFGDGTRLSIL.

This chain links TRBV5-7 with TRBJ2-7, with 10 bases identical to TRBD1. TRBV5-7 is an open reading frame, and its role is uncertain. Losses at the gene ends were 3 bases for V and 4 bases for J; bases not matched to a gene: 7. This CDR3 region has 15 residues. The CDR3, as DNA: TGTGCCAGCAGCTCCGACAGGGGGCTACCTTACGAGCAGTACTTC. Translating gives CASSSDRGLPYEQYF.

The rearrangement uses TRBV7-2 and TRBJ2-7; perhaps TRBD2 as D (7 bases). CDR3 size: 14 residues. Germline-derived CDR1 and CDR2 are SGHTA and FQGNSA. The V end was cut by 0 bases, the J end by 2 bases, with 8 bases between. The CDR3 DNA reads TGTGCCAGCAGCTTAGCGGGGGGGCCCTACGAGCAGTACTTC. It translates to CASSLAGGPYEQYF.

The CDR3 reads CASSPGLAGVTDTQYF. DNA of the CDR3: TGTGCCAGCTCGCCCGGACTAGCGGGGGTCACAGATACGCAGTATTTT. The chain combines TRBV18 with TRBJ2-3; 13 bases fit TRBD2. The junction had 5 bases not matched to a gene; V was cut back by 6 bases and J by 2 bases. This CDR3 has 16 residues. CDR1 and CDR2 from the germline V gene are KGHSH and LQKENI.

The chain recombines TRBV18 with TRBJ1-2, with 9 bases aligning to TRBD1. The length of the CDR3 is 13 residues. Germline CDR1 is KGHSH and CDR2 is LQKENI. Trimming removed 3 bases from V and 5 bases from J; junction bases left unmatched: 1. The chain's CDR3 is CASSPGTGYGYTF. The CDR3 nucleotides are TGTGCCAGCTCACCCGGGACAGGGTATGGCTACACCTTC.

CDR3 sequence reads: CASSLLWGGLHSPLHF. The CDR3 region has the DNA TGTGCCAGCTCGCTATTGTGGGGGGGGTTACACTCACCCCTCCACTTT. The rearrangement joins TRBV18 to TRBJ1-6, with D possibly being TRBD1 (5 bases). V lost 6 bases and J 10 bases, leaving 22 bases between the germline ends. The germline V gene has CDR1 KGHSH and CDR2 LQKENI. The CDR3 is made up of 16 amino acids.

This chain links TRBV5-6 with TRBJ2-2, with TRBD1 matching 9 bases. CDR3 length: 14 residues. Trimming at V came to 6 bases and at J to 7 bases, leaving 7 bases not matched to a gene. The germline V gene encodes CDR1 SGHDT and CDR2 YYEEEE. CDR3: CASTRTGEGGELFF. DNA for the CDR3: TGTGCCAGCACCCGGACAGGGGAAGGCGGGGAGCTGTTTTTT.

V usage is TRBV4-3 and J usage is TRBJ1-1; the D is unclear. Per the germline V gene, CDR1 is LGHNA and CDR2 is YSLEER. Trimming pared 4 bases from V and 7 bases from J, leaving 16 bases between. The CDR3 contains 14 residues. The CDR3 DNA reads TGCGCCAGCAGCCCCACCCTGAGCGGTTTTGAAGCTTTCTTT. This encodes CASSPTLSGFEAFF.

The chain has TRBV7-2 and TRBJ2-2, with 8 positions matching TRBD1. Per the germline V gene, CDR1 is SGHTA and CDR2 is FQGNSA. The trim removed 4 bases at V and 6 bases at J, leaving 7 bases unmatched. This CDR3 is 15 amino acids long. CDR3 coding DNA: TGTGCCAGCAGCTACCGGACAGGGCAGGCCGGGGAGCTGTTTTTT. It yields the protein CASSYRTGQAGELFF.

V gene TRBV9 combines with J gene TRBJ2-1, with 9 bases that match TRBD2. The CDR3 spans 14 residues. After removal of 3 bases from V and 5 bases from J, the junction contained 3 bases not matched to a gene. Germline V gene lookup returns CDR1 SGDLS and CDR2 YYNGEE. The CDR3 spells CASSGLAGHNEQFF. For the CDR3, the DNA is TGTGCCAGCAGCGGTCTAGCGGGGCACAATGAGCAGTTCTTC.

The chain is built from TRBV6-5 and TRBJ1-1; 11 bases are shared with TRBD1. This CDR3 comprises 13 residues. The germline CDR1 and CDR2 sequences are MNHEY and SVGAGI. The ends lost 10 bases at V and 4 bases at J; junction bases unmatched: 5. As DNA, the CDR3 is TGTGCCACCCAGGACAGGGGGCGCACTGAAGCTTTCTTT. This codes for CATQDRGRTEAFF.

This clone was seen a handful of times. The CDR3 region has the DNA TGTGCCAGCAGTAGTAACGGCTACGAGCAGTACTTC. Translation: CASSSNGYEQYF. This sequence joins TRBV11-2 and TRBJ2-7; D ambiguous. V lost 6 bases to trimming and J lost 3 bases, with 9 bases between them. Germline V CDR1 and CDR2: SGHAT, FQNNGV. The CDR3 length is 12 residues.

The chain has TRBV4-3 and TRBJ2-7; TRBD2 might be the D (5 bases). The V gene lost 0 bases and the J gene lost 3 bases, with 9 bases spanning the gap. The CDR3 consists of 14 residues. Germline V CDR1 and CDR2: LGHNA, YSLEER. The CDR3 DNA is TGCGCCAGCAGCCAAGAAGGAGGCCACTACGAGCAGTACTTC. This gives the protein CASSQEGGHYEQYF.

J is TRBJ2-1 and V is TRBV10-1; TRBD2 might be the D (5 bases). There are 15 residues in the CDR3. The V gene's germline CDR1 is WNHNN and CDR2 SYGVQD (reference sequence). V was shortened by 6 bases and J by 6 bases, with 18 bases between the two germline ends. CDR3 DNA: TGCGCCAGCAGCGTCGTCCGGGATTCCGTCAATGAGCAGTTCTTC. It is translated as CASSVVRDSVNEQFF.

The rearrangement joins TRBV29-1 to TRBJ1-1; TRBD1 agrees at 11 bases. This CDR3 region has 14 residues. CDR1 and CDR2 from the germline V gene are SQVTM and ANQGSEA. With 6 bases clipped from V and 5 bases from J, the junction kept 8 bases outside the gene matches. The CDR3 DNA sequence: TGCAGCGTCAAGGACAGGGGGCGAAAAACTGAAGCTTTCTTT. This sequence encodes CSVKDRGRKTEAFF.

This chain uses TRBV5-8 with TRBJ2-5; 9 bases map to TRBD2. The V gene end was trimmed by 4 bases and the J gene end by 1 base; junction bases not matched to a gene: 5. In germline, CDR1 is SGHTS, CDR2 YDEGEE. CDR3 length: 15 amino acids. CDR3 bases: TGTGCCAGCAGCACTGGACTAGCGACCCAAGAGACCCAGTACTTC. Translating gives CASSTGLATQETQYF.

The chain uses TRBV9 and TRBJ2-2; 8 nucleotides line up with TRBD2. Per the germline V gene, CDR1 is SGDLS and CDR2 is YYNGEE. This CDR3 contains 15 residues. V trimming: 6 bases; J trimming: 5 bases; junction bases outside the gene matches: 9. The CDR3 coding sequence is TGTGCCAGCACACCGGGGGGGGCCCAGACCGGGGAGCTGTTTTTT. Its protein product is CASTPGGAQTGELFF.